This section outlines one T cell receptor beta chain sequence together with its context. Source study methods: Counts of nucleated cells, estimated from reference gene primer amplification, were obtained. TCRdb's copy holds only in-frame clones and misses some; the assay was immunoSEQ multiplex PCR. D and trimming were read from the DNA, whereas the V and J calls and clone size are those reported in that table. Of around 260,000 clones listed, roughly 85% are singletons. Germline CDR1 and CDR2: SGDLS and YYNGEE. The CDR3 has 15 amino acids. V trimming: 3 bases; J trimming: 3 bases; junction bases outside the gene matches: 5. This record belongs to a study of blood T cell repertoires in COVID-19. About the study: There were acute and convalescent COVID-19 samples, and they came from the United States, Italy and Spain. The cDNA or gDNA used as material had been derived from T cells, B-cell-depleted T cells, or PBMCs.

The TCR was taken from a human donor in a cohort sampled during active COVID-19. The sample comprised peripheral blood. The chain has TRBV9 and TRBJ2-1, with 8 positions matching TRBD1. The DNA of the CDR3 is TGTGCCAGCAGCGCCCGGACAGGGCGCTACAATGAGCAGTTCTTC. Residues: CASSARTGRYNEQFF.